Shown below are 32 T cell receptor beta chains from a single sample sequenced in a study of OX40 agonist ivuxolimab in advanced cancers. Some clones are missing from TCRdb's copy, which holds only in-frame ones; the method was immunoSEQ multiplex PCR. This sample has 63,000 or so clones, with 65% to 85% found just once. The specimen was CD4+ or CD8+ T cells sorted from blood, collected in a trial of the OX40 agonist ivuxolimab. Every receptor here comes from an adult with an advanced solid tumor such as melanoma, head and neck, liver or kidney cancer.

The chain recombines TRBV10-2 with TRBJ2-7; TRBD1 is a possible D gene (6 bases). CDR1 is WSHSY and CDR2 is SAAADI in the germline V gene. This CDR3 spans 14 amino acids. V was trimmed by 6 bases and J by 2 bases, leaving 14 bases between them. In DNA form, the CDR3 reads TGCGCCAGCAGCCCCGACAGGTCTACCTACGAGCAGTACTTC. It specifies CASSPDRSTYEQYF.

The chain couples TRBV11-1 to TRBJ2-5, with 8 bases aligning to TRBD2. The CDR3 loop spans 14 amino acids. Germline CDR1 SGHAT, CDR2 FQDESV (reference sequence). J was trimmed by 3 bases and V by 3 bases; bases with no gene match: 3. CDR3 in amino acids: CASSLGTREETQYF. The DNA for the CDR3 is TGTGCCAGCAGCTTGGGGACTAGGGAAGAGACCCAGTACTTC.

This chain uses TRBV28 with TRBJ2-1; the match to TRBD1 covers 8 bases. Trimming at V came to 6 bases and at J to 9 bases, leaving 10 bases not matched to a gene. Per the germline V gene, CDR1 is MDHEN and CDR2 is SYDVKM. The length of the CDR3 is 14 residues. The CDR3 loop is CASRPRTGLSEQFF. The CDR3 nucleotides read TGTGCCAGCAGACCACGGACAGGGCTGAGTGAGCAGTTCTTC.

The V gene is TRBV7-7, the J gene TRBJ2-7, with D unresolved. The germline V gene has CDR1 SSHAT and CDR2 FNYEAQ (reference sequence). Trimming pared 4 bases from V and 3 bases from J, leaving 7 bases between. There are 12 residues in the CDR3. CDR3 amino acids: CASSSVFYEQYF. In DNA form, the CDR3 reads TGTGCCAGCAGCTCCGTATTCTACGAGCAGTACTTC.

J is TRBJ1-2 and V is TRBV2; a possible D gene is TRBD1 (6 bases). The CDR3 runs to 16 residues. Between the trimmed V and J ends, which lost 3 bases and 4 bases, there was a span of 18 bases. Germline assignment: CDR1 SNHLY and CDR2 FYNNEI. The CDR3 sequence is CASSDLVGGAGYGYTF. CDR3 bases: TGTGCCAGCAGTGATCTGGTCGGGGGCGCGGGCTATGGCTACACCTTC.

This clone turned up a few times. The chain recombines TRBV4-1 with TRBJ2-7; TRBD1 is a possible D gene (8 bases). V shed 2 bases and J shed 2 bases, with 13 bases lying between them. This CDR3 contains 15 residues. CDR1 and CDR2 from the germline V gene are MGHRA and YSYEKL. Written as DNA, the CDR3 is TGCGCCAGCAGCCAACGAGCGGGACAGGCCTACGAGCAGTACTTC. It is translated as CASSQRAGQAYEQYF.

This clone was seen more than once but under ten times. The V gene is TRBV7-9, the J gene TRBJ1-2; D ambiguous. Germline CDR1 reads SEHNR; CDR2 reads FQNEAQ (reference sequence). This CDR3 has 11 amino acids. V lost 5 bases, J lost 8 bases, and 9 bases lay in between. In DNA form, the CDR3 reads TGTGCCAGCAGCCAAGGGTTGGGCTACACCTTC. Translating it yields CASSQGLGYTF.

The chain recombines TRBV5-5 with TRBJ2-3; possibly TRBD1 for D (5 bases). Per germline, CDR1 SGHKS and CDR2 YYEKEE (reference sequence). This CDR3 region has 12 residues. Trimming took off 4 bases at V and 5 bases at J, with 8 bases between the two ends. The CDR3 sequence: CASSRQGDTQYF. For the CDR3, the DNA is TGTGCCAGCAGCCGCCAGGGAGATACGCAGTATTTT.

V usage is TRBV12-2 and J usage is TRBJ2-1; the table's D call of TRBD1 was not tested on the DNA. TRBV12-2 is deemed a pseudogene. The CDR3 has 17 residues. This CDR3 reads CASRETPGQGSYNEQFF. The CDR3 DNA follows: TGTGCAAGTCGAGAGACCCCGGGACAGGGATCCTACAATGAGCAGTTCTTC.

V and J are TRBV6-5 and TRBJ2-3; perhaps TRBD2 as D (7 bases). This CDR3 has 14 residues. V gave up 4 bases and J gave up 4 bases, with 12 bases separating them. Germline V gene data show CDR1 as MNHEY and CDR2 as SVGAGI. CDR3 region: CASSSAGAADTQYF. The CDR3 DNA is TGTGCCAGCAGTTCGGCGGGGGCGGCAGATACGCAGTATTTT.

V is TRBV7-2 and J is TRBJ1-6; 9 bases line up with TRBD1. Germline V gene sequence: CDR1 SGHTA, CDR2 FQGNSA. The CDR3 has 14 amino acids. Trimming cost V 5 bases and J 9 bases; bases outside gene matches: 5. The CDR3 loop is CASSAGTGSSPLHF. The CDR3 DNA follows: TGTGCCAGCAGCGCCGGGACAGGGTCTTCACCCCTCCACTTT.

The J gene is TRBJ2-2, the V gene TRBV5-1; D perhaps matches TRBD2 (6 bases). Looked up from germline, CDR1 is SGHRS and CDR2 is YFSETQ. The CDR3 consists of 16 residues. Trimming removed 4 bases from V and 1 base from J, with 14 bases in between. The CDR3 reads CASSPSRGWNTGELFF. The DNA of the CDR3 is TGCGCCAGCAGCCCCTCCCGGGGGTGGAACACCGGGGAGCTGTTTTTT.

V and J are TRBV29-1 and TRBJ1-5; D is unclear. Germline V gives CDR1 SQVTM, CDR2 ANQGSEA. Trimming shortened V by 5 bases and J by 0 bases, and 8 bases separated the two germline ends. The CDR3 totals 13 residues. The CDR3 nucleotides read TGCAGCGTTCTGACAAATAGCAATCAGCCCCAGCATTTT. The encoded protein is CSVLTNSNQPQHF.

The chain employs TRBV5-1 and TRBJ2-7, with 7 bases identical to TRBD1. V shed 4 bases, J shed 2 bases, and the junction held 15 bases outside the gene matches. The germline V gene has CDR1 SGHRS and CDR2 YFSETQ. The CDR3 runs 17 residues. CDR3 nucleotide sequence: TGCGCCAGCAGCCTGTCGACAGGGAAGAAATCGGCCTACGAGCAGTACTTC. Amino acid sequence: CASSLSTGKKSAYEQYF.

The gene calls are TRBV30 and TRBJ1-5; D may be TRBD1 (5 bases). This CDR3 comprises 14 residues. Germline V CDR1 and CDR2: GTSNPN, SVGIG (reference sequence). The ends were cut back, 2 bases at V and 8 bases at J, with 16 bases in the middle. The CDR3 spells CAWSFRGGREPQHF. The CDR3 nucleotides read TGTGCCTGGAGTTTCCGTGGGGGGAGGGAGCCCCAGCATTTT.

The chain uses TRBV7-2 and TRBJ1-5; D not resolved. The CDR3 extends over 13 amino acids. With 3 bases removed from V and 4 bases from J, the gap between germline ends came to 7 bases. Germline V gene lookup returns CDR1 SGHTA and CDR2 FQGNSA. The CDR3 here is CASSLGWNQPQHF. For the CDR3, the DNA is TGTGCCAGCAGCTTGGGCTGGAATCAGCCCCAGCATTTT.

This clone came up once. This rearrangement joins TRBV6-5 to TRBJ2-4; tentative D call: TRBD1 (6 bases). The germline V and J ends were trimmed by 2 bases and 3 bases, with 14 bases remaining between them. The germline CDR1 and CDR2 sequences are MNHEY and SVGAGI. The length of the CDR3 is 16 residues. This CDR3 is CASSYVGGRGKNIQYF. DNA for the CDR3: TGTGCCAGCAGTTACGTAGGGGGTCGAGGCAAAAACATTCAGTACTTC.

The gene calls are TRBV7-2 and TRBJ1-5; D is unclear. V was cut by 1 base and J by 4 bases, with 11 bases left in between. Germline-derived CDR1 and CDR2 are SGHTA and FQGNSA. CDR3 length: 15 residues. CDR3 sequence reads: CASSLEVFSNQPQHF. In DNA form, the CDR3 reads TGTGCCAGCAGCTTAGAAGTCTTCTCTAATCAGCCCCAGCATTTT. The entire variable domain, with the rest obtained from reference TRBV7-2 and TRBJ1-5, is as follows: GAGVSQSPSNKVTEKGKDVELRCDPISGHTALYWYRQSLGQGLEFLIYFQGNSAPDKSGLPSDRFSAERTGGSVSTLTIQRTQQEDSAVYLCASSLEVFSNQPQHFGDGTRLSIL.

This rearrangement joins TRBV10-3 to TRBJ1-1; TRBD1 might be the D (5 bases). This CDR3 comprises 14 residues. Trimming shortened V by 2 bases and J by 2 bases, and 9 bases separated the two germline ends. Germline V gene sequence: CDR1 ENHRY, CDR2 SYGVKD. Written as DNA, the CDR3 is TGTGCCATCAGTGAGCAGGGCCCTAACACTGAAGCTTTCTTT. This encodes CAISEQGPNTEAFF.

The chain has TRBV5-1 and TRBJ1-2; TRBD1 aligns across 8 bases. With 4 bases clipped from V and 4 bases from J, the junction kept 3 bases outside the gene matches. This CDR3 has 13 residues. Germline values: CDR1 SGHRS, CDR2 YFSETQ. As DNA, the CDR3 is TGCGCCAGCAGCATAGGACAGGGCTATGGCTACACCTTC. Its translation is CASSIGQGYGYTF.

This rearrangement joins TRBV7-9 to TRBJ2-7; D unclear. Germline CDR1 SEHNR, CDR2 FQNEAQ (reference sequence). V shed 1 base and J shed 9 bases, with 7 bases lying between them. This CDR3 is built from 11 residues. CDR3 bases: TGTGCCAGCAGCTTAGAACGGGTGCAGTACTTC. Its translation: CASSLERVQYF.

The rearrangement uses TRBV7-9 and TRBJ2-7; D is perhaps TRBD1 (6 bases). The CDR3 runs to 12 residues. CDR1 is SEHNR and CDR2 is FQNEAQ in the germline V gene (reference sequence). The V and J ends lost 5 bases and 6 bases respectively, with 11 bases between them. The CDR3 sequence is CASSPGHLEQYF. Here the CDR3 DNA reads TGTGCCAGCAGCCCGGGACATCTCGAGCAGTACTTC.

Details on this clone: A read error may produce the germline difference seen at one junction end. Other DNA sequences in the same sample also yield this CDR3. The V and J genes are TRBV5-6 and TRBJ1-3; weak D call: TRBD1 (5 bases). CDR3 size: 13 residues. Germline CDR1 and CDR2: SGHDT and YYEEEE. Here the CDR3 reads CASSLSGKDTIYF. The CDR3 nucleotides are TGCGCCAGCAGCTTGTCAGGGAAGGACACCATATATTTT.

This clone was detected once. V usage is TRBV19 and J usage is TRBJ1-2, with D uncertain. Germline lookup yields CDR1 LNHDA and CDR2 SQIVND (reference sequence). This CDR3 spans 15 amino acids. Trimming cost V 3 bases and J 1 base, with 12 bases left between them. The CDR3 coding sequence is TGTGCCAGTAGTATGGGCACCGGCATTAACTATGGCTACACCTTC. Amino acid sequence: CASSMGTGINYGYTF.

V is TRBV9 and J is TRBJ1-3, with a weak D call TRBD1 (5 bases). Germline loops: CDR1 SGDLS, CDR2 YYNGEE. Trimming shortened V by 0 bases and J by 0 bases, and 10 bases separated the two germline ends. The CDR3 runs 16 residues. The DNA of the CDR3 is TGTGCCAGCAGCGTAGAGGTTAGGGGCTCTGGAAACACCATATATTTT. Protein: CASSVEVRGSGNTIYF.

V gene TRBV5-1 combines with J gene TRBJ2-5; a possible D gene is TRBD2 (6 bases). The CDR3 runs 12 residues. The V gene's germline CDR1 is SGHRS and CDR2 YFSETQ. V dropped 1 base and J dropped 5 bases, with 6 bases sitting between them. The CDR3 protein is CASSLREETQYF. The CDR3 bases are TGCGCCAGCAGCTTGCGGGAGGAGACCCAGTACTTC. Full variable domain (missing parts from reference TRBV5-1 and TRBJ2-5): KAGVTQTPRYLIKTRGQQVTLSCSPISGHRSVSWYQQTPGQGLQFLFEYFSETQRNKGNFPGRFSGRQFSNSRSEMNVSTLELGDSALYLCASSLREETQYFGPGTRLLVL.

This chain links TRBV19 with TRBJ1-1; D is unresolved. V was pared by 3 bases and J by 0 bases, with 8 bases between. The CDR3 spans 14 residues. The V gene's germline CDR1 is LNHDA and CDR2 SQIVND (reference sequence). The CDR3 bases are TGTGCCAGTAGTATTGGTTTACTGAACACTGAAGCTTTCTTT. Translation gives CASSIGLLNTEAFF.

This clone was seen a single time. The rearrangement uses TRBV9 and TRBJ2-7; D is possibly TRBD1 (6 bases). V lost 0 bases and J lost 5, with 12 bases in between. The CDR3 sequence is 14 residues long. Germline values: CDR1 SGDLS, CDR2 YYNGEE. DNA for the CDR3: TGTGCCAGCAGCGTAGAGGGGACAAACCACGAGCAGTACTTC. It yields the protein CASSVEGTNHEQYF.

The chain joins TRBV6-5 to TRBJ2-2; possibly TRBD2 for D (5 bases). The CDR3 is 14 amino acids. The germline gives CDR1 MNHEY, CDR2 SVGAGI. V lost 4 bases and J lost 2, with 8 bases in between. DNA for the CDR3: TGTGCCAGCAGTTCGGGAACCAACACCGGGGAGCTGTTTTTT. It is translated as CASSSGTNTGELFF.

V gene TRBV18 combines with J gene TRBJ2-2; no firm D call. CDR1 is KGHSH and CDR2 is LQKENI in the germline V gene. The CDR3 has 14 residues. Trimming cost V 2 bases and J 3 bases, with 7 bases left between them. DNA of the CDR3: TGTGCCAGCTCACCAACTGGGGACACCGGGGAGCTGTTTTTT. Protein sequence: CASSPTGDTGELFF. The variable domain in full, with the rest retrieved from reference TRBV18 and TRBJ2-2, is NAGVMQNPRHLVRRRGQEARLRCSPMKGHSHVYWYRQLPEEGLKFMVYLQKENIIDESGMPKERFSAEFPKEGPSILRIQQVVRGDSAAYFCASSPTGDTGELFFGEGSRLTVL.

The V call is TRBV5-1, the J call TRBJ2-3, with D unclear. Germline V gene data show CDR1 as SGHRS and CDR2 as YFSETQ. The CDR3 loop spans 10 amino acids. With 7 bases removed from V and 5 bases from J, the gap between germline ends came to 5 bases. The CDR3 DNA follows: TGCGCCAGCTTTGGAGATACGCAGTATTTT. Translating gives CASFGDTQYF.

This clone was recorded only once. V usage is TRBV21-1 and J usage is TRBJ2-3; TRBD2, the table's D call, was not compared with the DNA. TRBV21-1 corresponds to a pseudogene. The CDR3 runs to 18 residues. The DNA for the CDR3 is TGTGCCAGCAGCAAATGTTCAACCGCCACGGGGTCCCCAGATACGCAGTATTTT. Residues: CASSKCSTATGSPDTQYF.